The rows below give T cell receptor beta chains drawn from one sample of a study of blood T cell dynamics during melanoma immunotherapy. Sequencing was performed with immunoSEQ multiplex PCR; in TCRdb, only in-frame clones are kept and a portion is missing. The sample records 25,000 to 35,000 clones, over 80% being singletons. Specimen: blood, collected from a patient treated with checkpoint blockade. All receptors derive from a human donor with melanoma. The CDR3 runs from the conserved cysteine through the conserved F or W. The order of the fields is clone size, J gene, D gene, V gene, CDR3 DNA, CDR3 protein. D genes are given only for firm matches. Rows give clone size only sometimes, using once, few, many, or a class for an expanded clone.

size: .
J: TRBJ2-2
D: .
V: TRBV7-8
DNA: TGTGCCAGCAGAAAACGGGAGTCGAGCGGGGAGCTGTTTTTT
CDR3: CASRKRESSGELFF

size: .
J: TRBJ2-5
D: .
V: TRBV2
DNA: TGTGCCACCCCCTGGGCGAGGCGGGGCTTACAAGAGACCCAGTACTTC
CDR3: CATPWARRGLQETQYF

size: .
J: TRBJ1-1
D: .
V: TRBV2
DNA: TGTGCCAGCAGGCGGACAGAGACAAACACTGAAGCTTTCTTT
CDR3: CASRRTETNTEAFF

size: .
J: TRBJ1-3
D: TRBD1
V: TRBV6-5
DNA: TGTGCCAGCAGGAGGACAGGGACCTCTGGAAACACCATATATTTT
CDR3: CASRRTGTSGNTIYF

size: few
J: TRBJ1-5
D: TRBD1
V: TRBV28
DNA: TGTGCCAGCAGTTTGGGGACAGGGGGCTCACGGGCTAATCAGCCCCAGCATTTT
CDR3: CASSLGTGGSRANQPQHF

size: .
J: TRBJ2-7
D: TRBD1
V: TRBV30
DNA: TGTGCCTGTGTGGGGGACAGCTCCTACGAGCAGTACTTC
CDR3: CACVGDSSYEQYF

size: .
J: TRBJ2-7
D: TRBD1
V: TRBV7-9
DNA: TGTGCCAGCAGCTTGGGACAGGGGGCATGGGAGCAGTACTTC
CDR3: CASSLGQGAWEQYF

size: .
J: TRBJ2-7
D: TRBD2
V: TRBV11-2
DNA: TGTGCCAGCAGCTCCATACGAACCGGGACTAGCGGGTACGAGCAGTACTTC
CDR3: CASSSIRTGTSGYEQYF

size: few
J: TRBJ1-2
D: .
V: TRBV6-5
DNA: TGTGCCAGCAGAGGTAGTAACTATGGCTACACCTTC
CDR3: CASRGSNYGYTF

size: .
J: TRBJ1-3
D: TRBD1
V: TRBV5-1
DNA: TGCGCCAGCCAGTCGGGGACAGGGTCTGGAAACACCATATATTTT
CDR3: CASQSGTGSGNTIYF

size: .
J: TRBJ2-7
D: TRBD1
V: TRBV5-1
DNA: TGCGCCAGCAGCCCCGAGGGACAGCTTAGCTCCTACGAGCAGTACTTC
CDR3: CASSPEGQLSSYEQYF

size: .
J: TRBJ2-4
D: .
V: TRBV6-5
DNA: TGTGCCAGCAGGGGACTAGCCAAAAACATTCAGTACTTC
CDR3: CASRGLAKNIQYF

size: .
J: TRBJ1-2
D: TRBD1
V: TRBV5-1
DNA: TGCGCCAGCAGCCCTGACATCCGGGACAGGGGACTCTATGGCTACACCTTC
CDR3: CASSPDIRDRGLYGYTF

size: once
J: TRBJ2-7
D: TRBD1
V: TRBV11-2
DNA: TGTGCCAGCAGCTCCTTGCCTCCGGGACAGGATAGGTACGAGCAGTACTTC
CDR3: CASSSLPPGQDRYEQYF

size: .
J: TRBJ2-7
D: .
V: TRBV11-2
DNA: TGTGCCAGCAGCTGGGATGCGGGATCCTCTTACGAGCAGTACTTC
CDR3: CASSWDAGSSYEQYF

size: .
J: TRBJ1-6
D: .
V: TRBV6-1
DNA: TGTGCCAGCAGTGAAGGGACAGTATCACCCCTCCACTTT
CDR3: CASSEGTVSPLHF

size: few
J: TRBJ2-3
D: .
V: TRBV7-3
DNA: TGTGCCAGCAGCTTAACGGGGGGCACAGATACGCAGTATTTT
CDR3: CASSLTGGTDTQYF

size: .
J: TRBJ1-1
D: .
V: TRBV5-1
DNA: TGCGCCAGCAGCTTGGACGGCAGGGTAGTCTCTGAAGCTTTCTTT
CDR3: CASSLDGRVVSEAFF

size: .
J: TRBJ2-4
D: TRBD1
V: TRBV28
DNA: TGTGCCAGCAGTCAGAGACAGGGCAAAAACATTCAGTACTTC
CDR3: CASSQRQGKNIQYF

size: .
J: TRBJ2-2
D: .
V: TRBV5-1
DNA: TGCGCCAGCAGCTTGGAAGGCGTGGCGCAGGAGCTGTTTTTT
CDR3: CASSLEGVAQELFF

size: .
J: TRBJ1-3
D: .
V: TRBV28
DNA: TGTGCCAGCAGTTTTGACCCGGGCGGAAACACCATATATTTT
CDR3: CASSFDPGGNTIYF

size: .
J: TRBJ1-2
D: .
V: TRBV10-3
DNA: TGTGCCATCAGTGAGCCGAGTAAAGATGGCTACACCTTC
CDR3: CAISEPSKDGYTF

size: .
J: TRBJ2-1
D: TRBD2
V: TRBV7-8
DNA: TGTGCCAGCAGCTTAGGAGCGGGGGGGCGTGGTGAGCAGTTCTTC
CDR3: CASSLGAGGRGEQFF

size: .
J: TRBJ1-3
D: .
V: TRBV5-1
DNA: TGCGCCAGCAGCTTGGTCGGCAACTCTGGAAACACCATATATTTT
CDR3: CASSLVGNSGNTIYF

size: .
J: TRBJ2-5
D: .
V: TRBV7-9
DNA: TGTGCCAGCAGCCTAGAAGGGTACGGACAAGAGACCCAGTACTTC
CDR3: CASSLEGYGQETQYF

size: .
J: TRBJ1-3
D: .
V: TRBV6-5
DNA: TGTGCCAGCAGTTACTCCGACAGCAGAAACACCATATATTTT
CDR3: CASSYSDSRNTIYF

size: .
J: TRBJ2-1
D: .
V: TRBV2
DNA: TGTGCCAGCAGTGCTCAGGGGTTTTTAGGCAATGAGCAGTTCTTC
CDR3: CASSAQGFLGNEQFF

size: .
J: TRBJ2-7
D: TRBD2
V: TRBV6-1
DNA: TGTGCCAGCAGTGAAGCTAGCGGGAGGCCGGGCGAGCAGTACTTC
CDR3: CASSEASGRPGEQYF

size: once
J: TRBJ1-2
D: TRBD1
V: TRBV18
DNA: TGTGCCAGCTCACAACGACAGGGGTCGGGCGGCTACACCTTC
CDR3: CASSQRQGSGGYTF

size: .
J: TRBJ2-7
D: .
V: TRBV9
DNA: TGTGCCAGCAGCGCAACCGACTTCGTCCCCTCCTACGAGCAGTACTTC
CDR3: CASSATDFVPSYEQYF

size: .
J: TRBJ2-3
D: .
V: TRBV25-1
DNA: TGTGCCAGCAGTCACATCCGAGGGTCCACAGATACGCAGTATTTT
CDR3: CASSHIRGSTDTQYF

size: .
J: TRBJ2-1
D: TRBD2
V: TRBV5-6
DNA: TGTGCCAGCAGCTTCCGGGCTAGCGGCCGTTACAATGAGCAGTTCTTC
CDR3: CASSFRASGRYNEQFF

size: .
J: TRBJ2-7
D: .
V: TRBV5-1
DNA: TGCGCCAGCAGCCAATCAAGAACCGGGACAAACTCCTACGAGCAGTACTTC
CDR3: CASSQSRTGTNSYEQYF

size: .
J: TRBJ2-2
D: TRBD2
V: TRBV30
DNA: TGTGCCTGGCGCGGGGGGGCCGTGATCGGGGAGCTGTTTTTT
CDR3: CAWRGGAVIGELFF

size: .
J: TRBJ2-5
D: .
V: TRBV7-2
DNA: TGTGCCAGCAGCGTCCAGGGGTTTCGAGAGACCCAGTACTTC
CDR3: CASSVQGFRETQYF

size: .
J: TRBJ1-6
D: .
V: TRBV6-5
DNA: TGTGCCAGCAGTTACAGGTCGGGTTCACCCCTCCACTTT
CDR3: CASSYRSGSPLHF

size: .
J: TRBJ2-6
D: TRBD2
V: TRBV28
DNA: TGTGCCAGCAGTGCTAGCGGGAGGGCCCTCTCTGGGGCCAACGTCCTGACTTTC
CDR3: CASSASGRALSGANVLTF

size: .
J: TRBJ2-7
D: TRBD1
V: TRBV5-6
DNA: TGTGCCAGCAGCTTGGGCTCGGGGACAGGAGGGGAGCAGTACTTC
CDR3: CASSLGSGTGGEQYF

size: few
J: TRBJ2-2
D: TRBD2
V: TRBV19
DNA: TGTGCCAGTAGTCATCCCACGTTATACGGACTAGCGGGAGAAAGGGCCGGGGAGCTGTTTTTT
CDR3: CASSHPTLYGLAGERAGELFF

size: .
J: TRBJ1-1
D: .
V: TRBV4-1
DNA: TGCGCCAGCAGCTCAAGAGGGGGGTTGAACACTGAAGCTTTCTTT
CDR3: CASSSRGGLNTEAFF

size: .
J: TRBJ2-2
D: TRBD1
V: TRBV19
DNA: TGTGCCAGTAGTATTGGGGACAGGGAGACCGGGGAGCTGTTTTTT
CDR3: CASSIGDRETGELFF